The T cell receptor beta chain described here comes from a study of Ad26.COV2.S vaccination and SARS-CoV-2 variants. Trimming pared 6 bases from V and 0 bases from J, leaving 12 bases between. Germline V gene data show CDR1 as KGHSH and CDR2 as LQKENI. This CDR3 has 15 amino acids. Sample treatment: roughly 20 received Ad26.COV2.S at low or high dose, single or two shots; several received placebo; per-sample allocation not given. After the first vaccine or placebo injection, samples were drawn on day 63. This table comes from immunoSEQ multiplex PCR, and its TCRdb copy is limited to in-frame clones, with some not included. The sample records under 500,000 clones, approximately 90% being singletons.

Sequenced here: peripheral blood, sampled in a trial of Ad26.COV2.S vaccine versus placebo. This sequence joins TRBV18 and TRBJ2-1; D ambiguous. This TCR derives from a person between 18 and 60 years old who received the Ad26.COV2.S COVID-19 vaccine or a placebo. The DNA of the CDR3 is TGTGCCAGCTCGTCCATCACAAGCTCCTACAATGAGCAGTTCTTC. Translated, it gives CASSSITSSYNEQFF.